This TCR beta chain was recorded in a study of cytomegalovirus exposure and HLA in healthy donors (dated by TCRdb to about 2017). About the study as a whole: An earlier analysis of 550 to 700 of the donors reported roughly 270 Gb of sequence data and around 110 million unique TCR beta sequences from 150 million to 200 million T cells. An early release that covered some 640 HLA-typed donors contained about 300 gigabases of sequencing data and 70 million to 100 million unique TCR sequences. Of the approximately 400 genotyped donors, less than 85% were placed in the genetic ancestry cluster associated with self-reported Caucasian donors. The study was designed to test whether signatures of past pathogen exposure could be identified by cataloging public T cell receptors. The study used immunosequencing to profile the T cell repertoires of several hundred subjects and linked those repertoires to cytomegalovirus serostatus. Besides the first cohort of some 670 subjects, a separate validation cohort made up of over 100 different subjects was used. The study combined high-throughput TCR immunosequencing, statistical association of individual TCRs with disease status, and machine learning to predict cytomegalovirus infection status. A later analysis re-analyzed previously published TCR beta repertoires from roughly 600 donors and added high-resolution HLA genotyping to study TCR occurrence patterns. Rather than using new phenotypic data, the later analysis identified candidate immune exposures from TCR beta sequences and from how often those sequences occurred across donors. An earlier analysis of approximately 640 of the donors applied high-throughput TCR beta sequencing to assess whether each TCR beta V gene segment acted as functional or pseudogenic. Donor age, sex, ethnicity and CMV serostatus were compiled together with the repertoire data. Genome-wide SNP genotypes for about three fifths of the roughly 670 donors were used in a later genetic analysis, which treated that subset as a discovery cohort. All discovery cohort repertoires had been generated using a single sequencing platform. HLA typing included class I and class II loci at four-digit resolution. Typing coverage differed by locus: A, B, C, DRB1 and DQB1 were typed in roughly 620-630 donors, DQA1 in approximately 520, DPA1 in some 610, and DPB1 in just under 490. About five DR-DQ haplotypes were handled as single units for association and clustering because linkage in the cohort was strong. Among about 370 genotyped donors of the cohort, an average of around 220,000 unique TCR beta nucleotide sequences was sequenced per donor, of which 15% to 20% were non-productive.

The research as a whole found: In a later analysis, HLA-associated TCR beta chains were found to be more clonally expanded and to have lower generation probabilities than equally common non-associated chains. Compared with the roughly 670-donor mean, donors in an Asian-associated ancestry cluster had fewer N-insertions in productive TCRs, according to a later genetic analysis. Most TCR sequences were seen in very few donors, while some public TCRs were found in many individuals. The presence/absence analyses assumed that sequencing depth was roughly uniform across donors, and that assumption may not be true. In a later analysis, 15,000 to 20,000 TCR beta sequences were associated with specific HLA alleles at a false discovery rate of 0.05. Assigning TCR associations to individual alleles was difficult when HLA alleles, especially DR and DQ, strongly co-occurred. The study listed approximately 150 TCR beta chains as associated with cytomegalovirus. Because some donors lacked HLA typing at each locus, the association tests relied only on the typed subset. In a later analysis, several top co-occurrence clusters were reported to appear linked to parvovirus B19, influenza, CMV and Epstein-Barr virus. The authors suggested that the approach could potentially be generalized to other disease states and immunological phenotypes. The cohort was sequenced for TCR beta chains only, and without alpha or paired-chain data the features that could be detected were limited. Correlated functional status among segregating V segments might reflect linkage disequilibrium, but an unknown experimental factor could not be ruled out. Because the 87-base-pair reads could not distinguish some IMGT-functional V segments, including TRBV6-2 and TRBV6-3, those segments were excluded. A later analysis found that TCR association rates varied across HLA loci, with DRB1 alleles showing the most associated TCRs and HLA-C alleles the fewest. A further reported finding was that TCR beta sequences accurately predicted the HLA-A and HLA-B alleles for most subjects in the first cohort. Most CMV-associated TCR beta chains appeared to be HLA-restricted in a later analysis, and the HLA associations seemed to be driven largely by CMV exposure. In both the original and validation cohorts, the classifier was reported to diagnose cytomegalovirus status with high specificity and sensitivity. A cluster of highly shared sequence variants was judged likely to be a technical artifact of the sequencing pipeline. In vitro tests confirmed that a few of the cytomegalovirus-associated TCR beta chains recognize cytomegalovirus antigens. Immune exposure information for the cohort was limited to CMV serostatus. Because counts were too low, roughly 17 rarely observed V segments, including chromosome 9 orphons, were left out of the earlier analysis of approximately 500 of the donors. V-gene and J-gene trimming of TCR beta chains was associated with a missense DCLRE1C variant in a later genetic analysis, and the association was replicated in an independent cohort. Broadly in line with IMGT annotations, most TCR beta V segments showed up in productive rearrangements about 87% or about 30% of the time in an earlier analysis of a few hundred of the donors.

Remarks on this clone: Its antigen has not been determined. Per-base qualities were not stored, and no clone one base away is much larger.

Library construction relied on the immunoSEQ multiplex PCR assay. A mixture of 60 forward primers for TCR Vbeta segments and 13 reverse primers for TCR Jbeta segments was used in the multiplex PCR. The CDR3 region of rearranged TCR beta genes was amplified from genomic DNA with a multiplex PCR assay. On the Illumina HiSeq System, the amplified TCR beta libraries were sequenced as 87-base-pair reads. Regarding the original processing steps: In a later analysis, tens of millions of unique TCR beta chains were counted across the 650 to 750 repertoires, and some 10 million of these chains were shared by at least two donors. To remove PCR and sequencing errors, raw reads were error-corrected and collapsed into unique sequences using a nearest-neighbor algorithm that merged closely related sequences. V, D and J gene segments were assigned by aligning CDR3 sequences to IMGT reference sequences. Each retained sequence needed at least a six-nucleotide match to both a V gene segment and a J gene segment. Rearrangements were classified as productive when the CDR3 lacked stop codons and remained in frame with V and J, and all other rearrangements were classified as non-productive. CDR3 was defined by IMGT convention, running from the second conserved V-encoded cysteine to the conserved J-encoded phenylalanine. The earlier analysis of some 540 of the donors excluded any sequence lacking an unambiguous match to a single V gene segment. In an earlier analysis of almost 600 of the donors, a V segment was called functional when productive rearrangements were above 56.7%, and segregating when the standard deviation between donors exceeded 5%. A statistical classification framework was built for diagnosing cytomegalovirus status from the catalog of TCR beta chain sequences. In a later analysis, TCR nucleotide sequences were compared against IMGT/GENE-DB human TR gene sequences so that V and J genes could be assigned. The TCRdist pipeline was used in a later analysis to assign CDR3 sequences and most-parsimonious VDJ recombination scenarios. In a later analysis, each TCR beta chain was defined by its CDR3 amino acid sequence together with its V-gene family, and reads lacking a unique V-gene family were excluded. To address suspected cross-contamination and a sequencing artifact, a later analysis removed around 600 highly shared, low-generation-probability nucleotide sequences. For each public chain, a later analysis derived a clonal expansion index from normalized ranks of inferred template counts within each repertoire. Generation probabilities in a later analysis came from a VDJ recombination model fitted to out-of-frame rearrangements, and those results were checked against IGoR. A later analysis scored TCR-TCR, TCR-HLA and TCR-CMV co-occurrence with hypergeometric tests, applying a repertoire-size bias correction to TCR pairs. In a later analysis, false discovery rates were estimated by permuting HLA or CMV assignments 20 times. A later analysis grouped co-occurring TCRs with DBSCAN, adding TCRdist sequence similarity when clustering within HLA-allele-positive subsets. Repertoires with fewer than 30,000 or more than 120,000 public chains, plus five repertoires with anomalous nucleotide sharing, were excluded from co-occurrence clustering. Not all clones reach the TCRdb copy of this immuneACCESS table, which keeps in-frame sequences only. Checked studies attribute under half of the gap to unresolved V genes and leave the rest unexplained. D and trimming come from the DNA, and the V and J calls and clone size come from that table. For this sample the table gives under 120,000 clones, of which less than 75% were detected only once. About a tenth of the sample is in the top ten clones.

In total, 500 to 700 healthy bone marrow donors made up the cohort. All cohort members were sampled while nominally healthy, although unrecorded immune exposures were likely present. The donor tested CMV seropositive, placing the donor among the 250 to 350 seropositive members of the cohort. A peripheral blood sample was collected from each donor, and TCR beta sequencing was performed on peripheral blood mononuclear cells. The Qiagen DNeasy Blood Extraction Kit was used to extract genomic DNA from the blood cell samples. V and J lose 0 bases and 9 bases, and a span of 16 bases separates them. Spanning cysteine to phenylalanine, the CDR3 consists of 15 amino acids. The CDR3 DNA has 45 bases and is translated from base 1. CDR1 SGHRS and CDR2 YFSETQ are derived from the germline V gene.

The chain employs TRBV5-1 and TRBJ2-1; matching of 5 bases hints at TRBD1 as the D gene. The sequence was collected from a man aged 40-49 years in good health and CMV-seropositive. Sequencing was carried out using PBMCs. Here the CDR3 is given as CASSLAVQASGEQFF. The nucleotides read TGCGCCAGCAGCTTGGCGGTACAGGCCTCGGGTGAGCAGTTCTTC.